This T cell receptor beta chain was captured by sequencing in a study of molecular identifiers for immune sequencing clone quantification. In the case of this clonotype: Its antigen is unidentified.

The CDR3 loop spans 16 amino acids. Germline values: CDR1 DFQATT, CDR2 SNEGSKA (reference sequence). The trim removed 4 bases at V and 4 bases at J, leaving 14 bases unmatched. From the PCR reads, TCRdb called clonotypes with MiXCR, one entry per CDR3 protein. The profile shows about half a million distinct CDR3 sequences, around 23% of them singletons. Study results and limitations: Jurkat TCR RNA from one cell was spiked into one million naive cells, and it was reportedly detectable there.

This receptor was obtained from a human donor in good health. Some libraries in this study had Jurkat cell RNA spiked in. Sequenced material: naive CD8+ T cells from blood, with Jurkat cell RNA spiked in. Described subset: FACS-sorted CD8+CD4-CCR7+CD45RA+ naive T cells. This rearrangement joins TRBV20-1 to TRBJ2-5; TRBD2 matches 8 bases. The CDR3 coding sequence is TGCAGTGCTACCTACGAACTAGCGGAGGGGGGAGAGACCCAGTACTTC. Residues: CSATYELAEGGETQYF.